The clone carrying this T cell receptor beta chain was detected ten times or more. As yet, its antigen is unknown. The ends were cut back, 4 bases at V and 1 base at J, with 13 bases in the middle. Germline values: CDR1 PRHDT, CDR2 FYEKMQ (reference sequence). CDR3 size: 15 residues. The second PCR ran about 6 to 11 cycles with a sample-barcoded 5' primer and J-beta primers. MiXCR, applied by TCRdb to the 5' RACE reads, yields one record per CDR3 protein. Of some 790,000 distinct CDR3 sequences detected, 25% to 35% appear once; the ten largest clones hold around 16%. This sample was taken from a study of blood T cells in healthy people across ages. Notes on the study in general: CMV status of donors was not determined, possibly confounding expanded clonotype changes.

The sample consisted of blood. The rearrangement links TRBV13 to TRBJ2-5; D might be TRBD2 (5 bases). The receptor was derived from a woman aged 80 or over in good health. The CDR3 loop reads CASSSTPRGQETQYF. In DNA form, the CDR3 reads TGTGCCAGCAGCTCTACCCCCCGGGGCCAAGAGACCCAGTACTTC.